Each of the 14 T cell receptor beta chains below was sequenced from the same sample in a study of molecular identifiers for immune sequencing clone quantification. TCRdb reprocessed the PCR reads with MiXCR, giving one entry per CDR3 protein. The sample consists of about 640,000 distinct CDR3 sequences, 15% to 20% of them appearing once. Source material: naive CD8+ T cells from blood, with Jurkat cell RNA spiked in. Described subset: FACS-sorted CD8+CD4-CCR7+CD45RA+ naive T cells. The receptor set was obtained from a human donor in good health. Some libraries in this study had Jurkat cell RNA spiked in.

This clonotype has at least ten counts. The rearrangement uses TRBV19 and TRBJ2-7, with 14 bases aligning to TRBD2. The CDR3 contains 15 residues. Germline CDR1 reads LNHDA; CDR2 reads SQIVND (reference sequence). V shed 9 bases and J 2 bases; nucleotides not matched to a gene: 6. The CDR3 coding sequence is TGTGCCAGCGGACTAGCGGGAGGCCCGGCCTACGAGCAGTACTTC. As protein: CASGLAGGPAYEQYF.

There are many counts of this clonotype. The chain links TRBV5-1 to TRBJ1-1; tentatively, D is TRBD1 (6 bases). Per germline, CDR1 SGHRS and CDR2 YFSETQ. This CDR3 is 15 amino acids long. The ends were cut back, 0 bases at V and 1 base at J, with 10 bases in the middle. As DNA, the CDR3 is TGCGCCAGCAGCTTGGACGGGGGCACGAACACTGAAGCTTTCTTT. Residues: CASSLDGGTNTEAFF.

As to this clonotype: A much larger clone lies a single base off, so this may be a read error. This rearrangement joins TRBV7-2 to TRBJ2-1, with D tentatively TRBD1 (5 bases). CDR3 length: 16 residues. Trimming cost V 6 bases and J 9 bases, with 24 bases left between them. Germline V gives CDR1 SGHTA, CDR2 FQGNSA. This chain's CDR3 is CASSHLKGKGNGEQFF. The CDR3 DNA sequence: TGTGCCAGCAGTCACCTCAAGGGGAAGGGCAACGGTGAGCAGTTCTTC.

This clonotype turned up a few times. V gene TRBV19 combines with J gene TRBJ2-7, with D possibly matching TRBD2 (5 bases). The germline CDR1 and CDR2 sequences are LNHDA and SQIVND (reference sequence). The CDR3 is made up of 15 amino acids. Between the trimmed V and J ends, which lost 1 base and 2 bases, there was a span of 12 bases. The CDR3 bases are TGTGCCAGTAGTATAGGAACGCGGGCCGCCTACGAGCAGTACTTC. Residues: CASSIGTRAAYEQYF.

This clonotype was detected ten times or more. The genes are TRBV5-4 and TRBJ2-5, with D unresolved. Trimming pared 0 bases from V and 5 bases from J, leaving 14 bases between. Germline loops: CDR1 SGHNT, CDR2 YYREEE (reference sequence). The CDR3 contains 15 residues. CDR3 residues: CASSLVSGSQETQYF. CDR3 coding DNA: TGTGCCAGCAGCTTGGTCTCGGGCTCCCAGGAGACCCAGTACTTC.

In the case of this clonotype: The CDR3 end shows no conserved phenylalanine or tryptophan, and so a read error is likely. V is TRBV30 and J is TRBJ2-7; 10 positions agree with TRBD1. There are 14 residues in the CDR3. Germline V gene lookup returns CDR1 GTSNPN and CDR2 SVGIG (reference sequence). Losses at the gene ends were 3 bases for V and 6 bases for J; bases not matched to a gene: 8. CDR3 in DNA: TGTGCCTGGAGGGATGGGACAGGGGTGAGCGAGCAGTACTAC. Its protein is CAWRDGTGVSEQYY.

V and J are TRBV28 and TRBJ1-2; a possible D gene is TRBD1 (5 bases). CDR3 size: 16 residues. Germline CDR1 reads MDHEN; CDR2 reads SYDVKM. The V and J ends lost 3 bases and 5 bases respectively, with 19 bases between them. The CDR3 bases are TGTGCCAGCAGTTTTTACAGGTTAAGTTCATCGTATGGCTACACCTTC. This translates into CASSFYRLSSSYGYTF.

This clonotype was counted at least ten times. The chain recombines TRBV20-1 with TRBJ2-2; TRBD2 is a possible D gene (6 bases). The CDR3 has 18 residues. In germline, CDR1 is DFQATT, CDR2 SNEGSKA (reference sequence). V lost 1 base and J 3 bases, leaving 21 bases between the germline ends. The CDR3 sequence: CSARAFGGRLGDTGELFF. CDR3 DNA: TGCAGTGCTAGAGCTTTTGGAGGGAGGCTGGGAGACACCGGGGAGCTGTTTTTT.

This clonotype was found many times. The CDR3 DNA reads as TGCAGTGCTTTACAGGGGCCCGGCTACGAGCAGTACTTC. Translation gives CSALQGPGYEQYF. V gene TRBV20-1 combines with J gene TRBJ2-7; 7 bases fit TRBD1. V trimming: 5 bases; J trimming: 3 bases; junction bases outside the gene matches: 7. The germline V gene encodes CDR1 DFQATT and CDR2 SNEGSKA (reference sequence). The CDR3 contains 13 residues.

This clonotype was picked up a small number of times. The V and J genes are TRBV5-5 and TRBJ2-2; D unclear. V lost 7 bases and J lost 4, with 11 bases in between. CDR1 is SGHKS and CDR2 is YYEKEE in the germline V gene (reference sequence). There are 13 residues in the CDR3. CDR3 nucleotides: TGTGCCAGCGGATGGGGTGCCACCGGGGAGCTGTTTTTT. Translating gives CASGWGATGELFF. Drawing the rest from reference TRBV5-5 and TRBJ2-2, the complete variable domain is DAGVTQSPTHLIKTRGQQVTLRCSPISGHKSVSWYQQVLGQGPQFIFQYYEKEERGRGNFPDRFSARQFPNYSSELNVNALLLGDSALYLCASGWGATGELFFGEGSRLTVL.

This clonotype was counted at least ten times. This rearrangement joins TRBV27 to TRBJ1-5, with D perhaps TRBD1 (6 bases). Germline V gene data show CDR1 as MNHEY and CDR2 as SMNVEV (reference sequence). CDR3 length: 19 residues. V gave up 10 bases and J gave up 0 bases, with 28 bases separating them. The CDR3 region has the DNA TGTGCCACCTCCGGCCCTTTTTACAGGGCTGACCATAGCAATCAGCCCCAGCATTTT. Translated, it gives CATSGPFYRADHSNQPQHF.

This clonotype was counted only a few times. This could be a read error, since a much larger clone is one nucleotide away. This chain connects TRBV29-1 to TRBJ1-1, with D possibly TRBD1 on 5 matching bases. Germline assignment: CDR1 SQVTM and CDR2 ANQGSEA. Trimming removed 4 bases from V and 7 bases from J, with 13 bases in between. The length of the CDR3 is 12 residues. The CDR3 sequence is CSVGFEGYEAFF. The CDR3 DNA reads TGCAGCGTTGGATTTGAGGGGTATGAAGCTTTCTTT.

The chain uses TRBV20-1 and TRBJ2-7, with a tentative D call TRBD1 (5 bases). The germline gives CDR1 DFQATT, CDR2 SNEGSKA (reference sequence). The CDR3 has 14 residues. Trimming pared 3 bases from V and 3 bases from J, leaving 15 bases between. In DNA form, the CDR3 reads TGCAGTGCTAGGCACCAGGACACCATCTACGAGCAGTACTTC. This codes for CSARHQDTIYEQYF.

This clonotype appeared many times. The chain links TRBV19 to TRBJ2-3; D is undetermined. The CDR3 covers 14 residues. V lost 3 bases, J lost 5 bases, and 12 bases lay in between. The V gene's germline CDR1 is LNHDA and CDR2 SQIVND (reference sequence). The CDR3 sequence: CASSIFGVEDTQYF. CDR3 DNA sequence: TGTGCCAGTAGTATTTTTGGGGTTGAAGATACGCAGTATTTT.